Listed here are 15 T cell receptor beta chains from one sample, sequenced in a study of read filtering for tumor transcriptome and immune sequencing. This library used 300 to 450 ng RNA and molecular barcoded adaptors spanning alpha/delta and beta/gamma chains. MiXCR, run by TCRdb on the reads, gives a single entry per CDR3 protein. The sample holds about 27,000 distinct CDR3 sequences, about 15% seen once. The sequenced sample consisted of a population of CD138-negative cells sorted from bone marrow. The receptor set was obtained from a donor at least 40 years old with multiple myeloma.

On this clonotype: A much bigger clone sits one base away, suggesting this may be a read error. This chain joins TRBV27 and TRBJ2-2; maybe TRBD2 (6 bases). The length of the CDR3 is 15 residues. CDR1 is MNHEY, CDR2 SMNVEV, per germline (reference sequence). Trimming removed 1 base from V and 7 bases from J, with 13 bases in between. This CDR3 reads CASSLWRADIGELFF. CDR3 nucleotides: TGTGCCAGCAGTTTATGGAGGGCTGACATCGGGGAGCTGTTTTTT.

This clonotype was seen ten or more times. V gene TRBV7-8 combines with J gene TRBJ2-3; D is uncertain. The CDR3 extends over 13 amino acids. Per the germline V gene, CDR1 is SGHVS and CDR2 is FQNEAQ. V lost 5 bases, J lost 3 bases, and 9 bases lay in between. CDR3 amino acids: CASSLQITDTQYF. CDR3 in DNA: TGTGCCAGCAGCCTACAGATTACAGATACGCAGTATTTT.

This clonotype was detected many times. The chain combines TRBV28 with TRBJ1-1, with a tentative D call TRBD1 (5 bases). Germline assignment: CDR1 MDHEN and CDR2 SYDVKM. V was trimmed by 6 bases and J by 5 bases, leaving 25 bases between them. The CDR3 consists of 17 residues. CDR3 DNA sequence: TGTGCCAGCAGCAGTTTTGCCCTCCAGGGAGGAGAGACTGAAGCTTTCTTT. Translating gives CASSSFALQGGETEAFF.

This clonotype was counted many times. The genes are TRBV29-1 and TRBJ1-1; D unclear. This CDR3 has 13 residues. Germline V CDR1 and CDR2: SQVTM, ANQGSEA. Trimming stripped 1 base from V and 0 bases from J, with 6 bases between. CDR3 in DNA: TGCAGCGTTGAAGGACGGATGAACACTGAAGCTTTCTTT. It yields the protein CSVEGRMNTEAFF.

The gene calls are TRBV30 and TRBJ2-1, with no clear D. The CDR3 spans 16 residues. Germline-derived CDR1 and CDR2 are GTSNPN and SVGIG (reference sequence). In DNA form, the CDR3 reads TGTGACTTGAGTGTCCCATGTAGCTGGTCCTACAATGAGCAGTTCTTC. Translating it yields CDLSVPCSWSYNEQFF.

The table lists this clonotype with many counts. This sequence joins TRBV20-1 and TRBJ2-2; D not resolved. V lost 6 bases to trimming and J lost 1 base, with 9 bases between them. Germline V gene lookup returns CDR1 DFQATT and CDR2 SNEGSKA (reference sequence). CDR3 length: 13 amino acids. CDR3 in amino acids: CSADGRNTGELFF. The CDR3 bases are TGCAGTGCAGACGGACGGAACACCGGGGAGCTGTTTTTT.

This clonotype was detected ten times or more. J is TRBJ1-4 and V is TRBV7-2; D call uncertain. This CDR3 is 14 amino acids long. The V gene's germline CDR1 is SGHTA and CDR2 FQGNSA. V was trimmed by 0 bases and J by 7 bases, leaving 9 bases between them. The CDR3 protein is CASSLALTSEKLFF. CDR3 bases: TGTGCCAGCAGCTTAGCGTTAACGTCTGAAAAACTGTTTTTT.

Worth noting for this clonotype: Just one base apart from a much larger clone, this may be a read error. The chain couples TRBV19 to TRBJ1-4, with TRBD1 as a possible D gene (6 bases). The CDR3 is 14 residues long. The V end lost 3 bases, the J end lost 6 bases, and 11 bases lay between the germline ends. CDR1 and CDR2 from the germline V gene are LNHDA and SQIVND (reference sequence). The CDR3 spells CASSMGGQYEKLFF. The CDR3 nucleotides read TGTGCCAGTAGTATGGGGGGGCAGTATGAAAAACTGTTTTTT.

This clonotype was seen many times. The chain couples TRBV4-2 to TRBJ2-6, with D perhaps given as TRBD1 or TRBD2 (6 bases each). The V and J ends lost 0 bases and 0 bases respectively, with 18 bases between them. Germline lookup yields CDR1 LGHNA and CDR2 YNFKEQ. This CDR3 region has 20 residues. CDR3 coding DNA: TGTGCCAGCAGCCAAGACAATGGGGGGCTCCGATACTCTGGGGCCAACGTCCTGACTTTC. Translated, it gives CASSQDNGGLRYSGANVLTF.

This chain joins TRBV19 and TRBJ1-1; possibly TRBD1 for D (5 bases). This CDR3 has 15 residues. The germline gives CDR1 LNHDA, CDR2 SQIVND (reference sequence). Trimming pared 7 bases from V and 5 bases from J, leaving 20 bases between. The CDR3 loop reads CASTPGRLDLTEAFF. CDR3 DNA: TGTGCCAGTACCCCGGGGCGACTCGATTTGACTGAAGCTTTCTTT. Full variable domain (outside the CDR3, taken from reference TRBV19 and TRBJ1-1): DGGITQSPKYLFRKEGQNVTLSCEQNLNHDAMYWYRQDPGQGLRLIYYSQIVNDFQKGDIAEGYSVSREKKESFPLTVTSAQKNPTAFYLCASTPGRLDLTEAFFGQGTRLTVV.

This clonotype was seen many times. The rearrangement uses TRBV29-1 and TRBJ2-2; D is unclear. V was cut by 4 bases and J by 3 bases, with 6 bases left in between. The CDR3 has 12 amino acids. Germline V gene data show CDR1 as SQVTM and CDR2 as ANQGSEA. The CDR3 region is CSVVSDTGELFF. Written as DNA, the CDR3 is TGCAGCGTTGTCTCGGACACCGGGGAGCTGTTTTTT.

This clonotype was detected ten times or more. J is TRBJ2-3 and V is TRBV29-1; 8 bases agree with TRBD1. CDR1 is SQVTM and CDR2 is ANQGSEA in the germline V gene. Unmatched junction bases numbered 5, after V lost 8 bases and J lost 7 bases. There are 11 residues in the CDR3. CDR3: CSLDRGHTQYF. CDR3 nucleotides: TGCAGCCTCGACAGGGGACATACGCAGTATTTT.

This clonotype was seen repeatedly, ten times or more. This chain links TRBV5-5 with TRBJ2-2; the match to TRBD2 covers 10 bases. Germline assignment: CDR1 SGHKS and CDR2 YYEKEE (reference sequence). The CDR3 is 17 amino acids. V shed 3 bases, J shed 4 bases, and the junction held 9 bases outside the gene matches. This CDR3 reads CASSSTSGSSITGELFF. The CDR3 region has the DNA TGTGCCAGCAGCTCGACTAGCGGGTCTTCAATCACCGGGGAGCTGTTTTTT.

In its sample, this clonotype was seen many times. The CDR3 nucleotides are TGTGCCAGCAGCTTAGCCCAGGAGACCTACAATGAGCAGTTCTTC. This codes for CASSLAQETYNEQFF. The chain is built from TRBV11-2 and TRBJ2-1, with D uncertain. The CDR3 totals 15 residues. Trimming stripped 1 base from V and 2 bases from J, with 9 bases between. CDR1 is SGHAT and CDR2 is FQNNGV in the germline V gene.

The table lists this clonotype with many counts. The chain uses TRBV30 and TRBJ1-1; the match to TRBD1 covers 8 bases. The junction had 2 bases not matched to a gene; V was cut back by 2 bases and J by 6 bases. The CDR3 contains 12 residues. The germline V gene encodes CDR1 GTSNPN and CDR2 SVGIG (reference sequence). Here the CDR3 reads CAWSQGAAEAFF. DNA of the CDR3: TGTGCCTGGAGTCAGGGGGCGGCTGAAGCTTTCTTT.